This TCR beta chain was recovered during a study of monozygotic twins with inflammatory bowel disease (dated by TCRdb to between 2018 and 2021). About the study as a whole: In total, approximately 30 monozygotic twin pairs made up the full study: 19 Danish pairs, all IBD-discordant, plus nine German pairs, of which four were IBD-concordant and five were IBD-discordant. Disease-associated traits were sought mainly through comparisons between IBD patients and their genetically identical healthy co-twins within discordant pairs. Each individual had, on average, about 151 000 unique TCRalpha sequences and 181 000 unique TCRbeta sequences available for analysis.

The germline V gene supplies CDR1 SNHLY and CDR2 FYNNEI. Taken from cysteine to phenylalanine, the CDR3 has 14 residues. No nucleotide data were recorded. The receptor library was made with 5' RACE. Each TCR library was prepared from about 3.5 ug of total RNA. For each sample, cDNA was synthesized in eight separate reactions using SMARTScribe reverse transcriptase. During cDNA synthesis, template switching was used to introduce unique molecular identifiers that contained a 6-nucleotide sample barcode. Amplification of TCRalpha and TCRbeta cDNA involved two nested PCRs of roughly 16 and 10 cycles, and each PCR was followed by bead purification. Before amplification, the cDNA was both treated with uracil DNA-glycosylase and purified with the QIAquick PCR purification kit. The second PCR added Illumina TruSeq-compatible adapters along with sample-specific barcodes. TapeStation and Qubit were used to check library quality and concentration, and 4 to 6 ng of each library went into the pool. The pooled libraries were sequenced with 2 x 100 bp reads and custom sequencing primers on an Illumina HiSeq2500 single-index Rapid Run. The authors processed their data as follows. UMI-based consensus assembly with MiGEC version 1.2.6 was used to correct PCR and sequencing errors. V(D)J alignment, clonotype assembly and CDR3 extraction were performed with MiXCR version 2.1.1. To normalise gene usage, clonotype sharing and MAIT/NKT TCR abundance, the analysis used the top 1000, 10 000 and 20 000 clonotypes per sample. Diversity was computed as the inverse Simpson index with the vegan R package after downsampling to 27 000 UMIs. Statistical testing used paired Mann-Whitney U tests on the discordant twin pairs and applied Benjamini-Hochberg correction for multiple testing. After reprocessing by TCRdb, each CDR3 protein sequence is one entry, and no DNA is given. TCRdb, not the original authors, processed these V and J calls. The table held for this sample gives a few hundred thousand distinct CDR3 sequences. Approximately 5.4% of the sample belongs to the ten largest clones.

Regarding this clonotype: Its antigen is still unknown.

An approximately 2.5 ml peripheral blood sample was drawn into PAXgene tubes per donor and stored at -80°C. Without any T cell sorting, total RNA was extracted from whole blood using the PAXgene blood miRNA kit on an automated QIAcube. Peripheral blood from monozygotic twin pairs, either concordant or discordant for inflammatory bowel disease, underwent deep TCRalpha and TCRbeta repertoire profiling that used unique molecular barcoding. Smoking habits were recorded for all twin pairs, and individuals were classified as current, former or never smokers. The research as a whole found: A decrease in TCRbeta repertoire diversity, as measured by inverse Simpson index, was observed in IBD patients compared with their healthy co-twins. Distinction between different T cell subtypes could not be achieved in the analysis. Differing immunosuppressive treatments among patients may have added background noise and inter-individual variability to the repertoires. Concordant and discordant twins showed no difference in repertoire similarity, possibly because of limited statistical power. Fewer clonotypes were shared with other individuals by IBD patients than by healthy twins, most markedly in patients showing signs of disease activity. No single strong signal or clonotype linked to IBD turned up in the results, so the idea that one exists was not supported.

Sample: blood. The receptor's source is a human donor with ulcerative colitis or Crohn's disease, or a healthy co-twin of an affected twin (not recorded which). Here the chain combines TRBV2 and TRBJ2-3; the D call from TCRdb, TRBD1, cannot be confirmed without DNA. The CDR3 in this case is CASSARISTDTQYF.